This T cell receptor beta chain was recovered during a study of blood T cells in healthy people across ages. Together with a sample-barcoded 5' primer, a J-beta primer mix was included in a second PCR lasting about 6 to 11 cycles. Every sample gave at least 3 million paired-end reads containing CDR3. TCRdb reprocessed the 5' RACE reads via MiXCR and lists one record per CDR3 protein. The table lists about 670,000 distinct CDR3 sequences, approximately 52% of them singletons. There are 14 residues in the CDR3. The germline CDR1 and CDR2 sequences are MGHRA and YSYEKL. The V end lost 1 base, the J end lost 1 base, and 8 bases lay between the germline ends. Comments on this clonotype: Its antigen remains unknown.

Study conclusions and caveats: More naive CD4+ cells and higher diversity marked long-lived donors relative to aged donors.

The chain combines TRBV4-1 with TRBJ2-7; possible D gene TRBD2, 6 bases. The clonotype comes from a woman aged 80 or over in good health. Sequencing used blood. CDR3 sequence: CASSQVGRSYEQYF. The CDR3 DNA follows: TGCGCCAGCAGCCAAGTCGGGAGATCCTACGAGCAGTACTTC.